A selection of T cell receptor beta chains follows, all from one sample in a study of Ad26.COV2.S vaccination and SARS-CoV-2 variants. TCRdb's copy holds only in-frame clones and misses some; the assay was immunoSEQ multiplex PCR. The sample shows fewer than 400,000 clones, about 85% of them seen only once. The source material was peripheral blood, sampled in a trial of Ad26.COV2.S vaccine versus placebo. The source is a person between 18 and 60 years old who received the Ad26.COV2.S COVID-19 vaccine or a placebo. Both conserved end residues are part of each CDR3.

V gene | CDR3 protein
TRBV5-4 | CASSLATAGGVSYEQYF
TRBV14 | CASSQAFTNPEAFF
TRBV2 | CATPGQGAYVGNTIYF
TRBV15 | CATSRGGLSGYTF
TRBV5-1 | CASSLTSGGYQKTQYF
TRBV4-2 | CASSQGVILFF
TRBV7-9 | CASSLTEGAQYF
TRBV7-9 | CASSLAITEGETQYF
TRBV6-5 | CASSHLAGGTDTQYF
TRBV29-1 | CSVEVGSNYGYTF
TRBV18 | CASSPPGQGSYGYTF
TRBV7-3 | CASSSAPAGGLKDTQYF
TRBV28 | CASTQGQHRDTFF
TRBV7-3 | CASSSSGGAGDTQYF
TRBV9 | CASSVGQGASGYTF
TRBV13 | CASSLGSGRPTEAFF
TRBV7-9 | CASSLGTVLNTEAFF
TRBV19 | CASSIEPGAGTGELFF